A selection of T cell receptor beta chains follows, all from one sample in a study of blood T cell repertoires in COVID-19. The repertoire was sequenced with immunoSEQ multiplex PCR; TCRdb's copy has only in-frame clones and lacks some. Here the sample spans 250,000 to 400,000 clones, about nine tenths being singletons. Source material: peripheral blood. The receptor set was obtained from a woman aged 25 to 39 with COVID-19, enrolled during active disease. Each CDR3 is given with its conserved first and last residue.

cdr3_aa j_call v_call
CATSDPQGHEGEKLFF TRBJ1-4 TRBV24-1
CSVEQGMNTEAFF TRBJ1-1 TRBV29-1
CSATGEKSEQYF TRBJ2-7 TRBV29-1
CSVEVRGVNTEAFF TRBJ1-1 TRBV29-1
CASSEAPNSPLHF TRBJ1-6 TRBV2
CASSPGTGAKRNTEAFF TRBJ1-1 TRBV6-6
CASTGTGTYSYNSPLHF TRBJ1-6 TRBV30
CASSTGGSGTGELFF TRBJ2-2 TRBV5-4
CASSSRTGSTDTQYF TRBJ2-3 TRBV14
CASSRLLAGSNNEQFF TRBJ2-1 TRBV3-1/TRBV3-2
CAWSIYGGRANEQYF TRBJ2-7 TRBV30
CASSWTGNYEQYF TRBJ2-7 TRBV7-6
CASSPTRSSYNEQFF TRBJ2-1 TRBV6-2/TRBV6-3
CASSVAGLAGQETQYF TRBJ2-5 TRBV9
CASSPTGTSLTDTQYF TRBJ2-3 TRBV18
CASSFRDRGTLFF TRBJ1-4 TRBV7-8
CASSPGAGNTIYF TRBJ1-3 TRBV18
CASSPAGGSTDTQYF TRBJ2-3 TRBV11-2
CASSLSQGGNQPQHF TRBJ1-5 TRBV27
CASSERTGGGYTF TRBJ1-2 TRBV2
CASSTPRDRGQEKLFF TRBJ1-4 TRBV9
CASSLFSGTGPGGEQYF TRBJ2-7 TRBV28
CASSLQGEASNQPQHF TRBJ1-5 TRBV19
CASIDRGIYGYTF TRBJ1-2 TRBV6-5
CASSPGLAVNNEQFF TRBJ2-1 TRBV9
CASSQDPLAGARPGELFF TRBJ2-2 TRBV3-1/TRBV3-2
CASPGPNTEAFF TRBJ1-1 TRBV30
CAISGSLNQPQHF TRBJ1-5 TRBV10-3
CASRDPGKANEKLFF TRBJ1-4 TRBV19
CASSRGQGGTEAFF TRBJ1-1 TRBV5-1
CASSEEAATDTQYF TRBJ2-3 TRBV9
CASSLGAGYNSPLHF TRBJ1-6 TRBV11-2
CASIGQRIEKLFF TRBJ1-4 TRBV28
CASRQYTDQPQHF TRBJ1-5 TRBV16
CASSLVRGTEAFF TRBJ1-1 TRBV11-3
CASSLPEETQYF TRBJ2-5 TRBV5-4
CAWSQGAREQYF TRBJ2-7 TRBV30
CASSESTGLAGGSLYNEQFF TRBJ2-1 TRBV10-1
CASSESRWRTIYF TRBJ1-3 TRBV6-1
CAPKFVRGKNEQYF TRBJ2-7 TRBV6-4
CASGPSVGREQYF TRBJ2-7 TRBV28
CASSGQGSAYEQYF TRBJ2-7 TRBV2
CASSLDRVATNEKLFF TRBJ1-4 TRBV7-9
CACTGTGDQPQHF TRBJ1-5 TRBV30
CASSRAMEYTEAFF TRBJ1-1 TRBV9
CSASSQGSSTDTQYF TRBJ2-3 TRBV29-1
CATSAGGYEQYF TRBJ2-7 TRBV15
CASRWNEEEAFF TRBJ1-1 TRBV2
CAWSQGVGQPQHF TRBJ1-5 TRBV30
CASSSGNRDSPLHF TRBJ1-6 TRBV11-3
CASSYATTSYNEQFF TRBJ2-1 TRBV5-6
CASSPMLAAMNTEAFF TRBJ1-1 TRBV18
CASSSRTVGANTEAFF TRBJ1-1 TRBV27
CASSIRQHYQPQHF TRBJ1-5 TRBV19